These 4 T cell receptor beta chains originate from one sample sequenced in a study of preoperative IRX-2 immunotherapy in early breast cancer. Measured with immunoSEQ multiplex PCR; TCRdb has only the in-frame clones, and not every one. This sample has 60,000 or so clones, with approximately 93% found just once. The treatment is: preoperative locoregional IRX-2 cytokine immunotherapy. The material was obtained from a patient treated with IRX-2 immunotherapy. These receptors came from a human donor with breast cancer.

V usage is TRBV30 and J usage is TRBJ2-7, with D possibly TRBD1 on 6 matching bases. Trimming removed 4 bases from V and 3 bases from J, with 10 bases in between. The CDR3 has 12 residues. Germline V gene lookup returns CDR1 GTSNPN and CDR2 SVGIG (reference sequence). The CDR3, as DNA: TGTGCCTGGATCGTGGACAGCTACGAGCAGTACTTC. It translates to CAWIVDSYEQYF.

The rearrangement uses TRBV28 and TRBJ2-7; 8 positions match TRBD2. Germline values: CDR1 MDHEN, CDR2 SYDVKM. V dropped 5 bases and J dropped 2; count of bases not matched to a gene: 11. This CDR3 is 16 amino acids long. Written as DNA, the CDR3 is TGTGCCAGCAGTCGGCCCCGGGAGGGACTCACCTACGAGCAGTACTTC. Protein product: CASSRPREGLTYEQYF.

The CDR3 DNA follows: TGTGCCAGCAGCTTTGACAGGTTATTTATGCAGTTCTTC. Its protein product is CASSFDRLFMQFF. The chain combines TRBV5-6 with TRBJ2-1; possibly TRBD1 for D (6 bases). This CDR3 is built from 13 residues. Per the germline V gene, CDR1 is SGHDT and CDR2 is YYEEEE. V dropped 2 bases and J dropped 12 bases, with 15 bases sitting between them.

This clone occurred once. This chain uses TRBV9 with TRBJ1-2; 12 positions match TRBD1. The germline V gene encodes CDR1 SGDLS and CDR2 YYNGEE. The CDR3 covers 18 residues. The ends lost 4 bases at V and 8 bases at J; junction bases unmatched: 18. As DNA, the CDR3 is TGTGCCAGCAGCCCGCAGGTGGGACAGGGGGCCGATTCCCGGGGCTACACCTTC. It encodes CASSPQVGQGADSRGYTF. Looking up the rest from reference TRBV9 and TRBJ1-2 gives the full variable domain: DSGVTQTPKHLITATGQRVTLRCSPRSGDLSVYWYQQSLDQGLQFLIQYYNGEERAKGNILERFSAQQFPDLHSELNLSSLELGDSALYFCASSPQVGQGADSRGYTFGSGTRLTVV.